This TCR beta chain is drawn from a study of OX40 agonist ivuxolimab in advanced cancers. This clone was observed a handful of times. Trimming shortened V by 4 bases and J by 7 bases, and 10 bases separated the two germline ends. Germline V gives CDR1 MDHEN, CDR2 SYDVKM. CDR3 length: 12 residues. TCRdb's copy holds only in-frame clones and misses some; the assay was immunoSEQ multiplex PCR. The top ten clones hold about a quarter of a sample with fewer than 25,000 clones, around 74% of them seen once. Here the sequenced sample was CD4+ or CD8+ T cells sorted from blood, taken in a trial of the OX40 agonist ivuxolimab. The TCR sequence derives from an adult with an advanced solid tumor such as melanoma, head and neck, liver or kidney cancer. J is TRBJ2-5 and V is TRBV28; maybe TRBD1 (5 bases). The CDR3 protein is CASSSFTGTQYF. Here the CDR3 DNA reads TGTGCCAGCAGTTCATTTACAGGGACCCAGTACTTC.